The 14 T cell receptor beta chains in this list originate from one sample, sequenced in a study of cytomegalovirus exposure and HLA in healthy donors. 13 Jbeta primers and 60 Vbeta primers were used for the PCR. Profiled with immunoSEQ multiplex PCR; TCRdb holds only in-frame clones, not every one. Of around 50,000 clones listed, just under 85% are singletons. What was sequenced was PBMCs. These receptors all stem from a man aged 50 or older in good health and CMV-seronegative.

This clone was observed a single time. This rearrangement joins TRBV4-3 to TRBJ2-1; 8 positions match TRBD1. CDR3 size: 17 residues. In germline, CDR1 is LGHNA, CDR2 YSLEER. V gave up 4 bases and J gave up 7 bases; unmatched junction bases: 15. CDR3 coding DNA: TGCGCCAGCAGCCCCACCCCCACCGGGACAGGAGGGAATGAGCAGTTCTTC. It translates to CASSPTPTGTGGNEQFF.

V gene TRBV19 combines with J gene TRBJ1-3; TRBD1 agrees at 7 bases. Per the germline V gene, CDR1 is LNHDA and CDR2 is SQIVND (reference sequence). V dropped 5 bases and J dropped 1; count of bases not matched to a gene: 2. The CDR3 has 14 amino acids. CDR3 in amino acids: CASSWGQSGNTIYF. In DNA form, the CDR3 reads TGTGCCAGTAGTTGGGGACAGTCTGGAAACACCATATATTTT.

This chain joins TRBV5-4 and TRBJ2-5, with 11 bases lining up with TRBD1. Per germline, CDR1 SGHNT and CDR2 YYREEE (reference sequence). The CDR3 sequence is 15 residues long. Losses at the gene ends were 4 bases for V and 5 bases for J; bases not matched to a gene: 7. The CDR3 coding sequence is TGTGCCAGCAGCCAGGACAGGGGGCGCGAGGAGACCCAGTACTTC. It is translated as CASSQDRGREETQYF.

CDR3 coding DNA: TGTGCCAGCAGTTACAAAGGGGTCGGACAGCCCCAGCATTTT. Translated, it gives CASSYKGVGQPQHF. This sequence joins TRBV6-5 and TRBJ1-5; tentative D call: TRBD1 (5 bases). CDR1 is MNHEY, CDR2 SVGAGI, per germline. The CDR3 runs to 14 residues. The V end was cut by 2 bases, the J end by 7 bases, with 12 bases between.

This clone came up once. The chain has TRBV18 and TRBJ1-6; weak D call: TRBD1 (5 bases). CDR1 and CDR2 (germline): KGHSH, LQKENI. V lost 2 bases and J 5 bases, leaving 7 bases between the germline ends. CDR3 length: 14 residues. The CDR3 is CASSPTQDNSPLHF. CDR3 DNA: TGTGCCAGCTCACCAACACAGGATAATTCACCCCTCCACTTT. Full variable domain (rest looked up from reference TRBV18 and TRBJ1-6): NAGVMQNPRHLVRRRGQEARLRCSPMKGHSHVYWYRQLPEEGLKFMVYLQKENIIDESGMPKERFSAEFPKEGPSILRIQQVVRGDSAAYFCASSPTQDNSPLHFGNGTRLTVT.

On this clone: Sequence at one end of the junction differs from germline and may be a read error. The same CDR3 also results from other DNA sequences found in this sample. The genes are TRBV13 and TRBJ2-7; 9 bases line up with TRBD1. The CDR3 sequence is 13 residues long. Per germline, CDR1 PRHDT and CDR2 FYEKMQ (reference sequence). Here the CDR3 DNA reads TGCGCCAGCAGCTCGACAGGGGGCTACGAGCAGTACTTC. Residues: CASSSTGGYEQYF. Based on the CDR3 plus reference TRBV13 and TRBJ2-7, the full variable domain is AAGVIQSPRHLIKEKRETATLKCYPIPRHDTVYWYQQGPGQDPQFLISFYEKMQSDKGSIPDRFSAQQFSDYHSELNMSSLELGDSALYFCASSSTGGYEQYFGPGTRLTVT.

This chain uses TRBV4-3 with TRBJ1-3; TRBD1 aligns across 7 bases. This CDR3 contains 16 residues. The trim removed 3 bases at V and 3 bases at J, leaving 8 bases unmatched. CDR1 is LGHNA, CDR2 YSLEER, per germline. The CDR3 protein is CASSHPTGTVGNTIYF. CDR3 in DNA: TGCGCCAGCAGCCACCCGACAGGGACTGTTGGAAACACCATATATTTT.

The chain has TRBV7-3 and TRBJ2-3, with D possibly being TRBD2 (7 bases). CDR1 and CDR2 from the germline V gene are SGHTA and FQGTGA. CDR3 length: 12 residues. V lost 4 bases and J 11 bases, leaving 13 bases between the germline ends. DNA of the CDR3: TGTGCCAGCAGCTCGCCGGGGGGCCTGCAGTATTTT. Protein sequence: CASSSPGGLQYF.

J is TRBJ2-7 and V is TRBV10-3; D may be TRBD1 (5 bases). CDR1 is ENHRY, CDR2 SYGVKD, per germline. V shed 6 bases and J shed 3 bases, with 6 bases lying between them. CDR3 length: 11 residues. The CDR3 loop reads CAIRRGYEQYF. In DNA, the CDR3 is TGTGCCATCAGAAGGGGCTACGAGCAGTACTTC.

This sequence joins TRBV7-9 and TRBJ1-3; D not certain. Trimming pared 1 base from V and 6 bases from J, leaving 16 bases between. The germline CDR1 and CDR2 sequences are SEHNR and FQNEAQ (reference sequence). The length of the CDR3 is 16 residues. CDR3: CASSLGPGVGENTIYF. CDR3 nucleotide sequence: TGTGCCAGCAGCTTAGGTCCCGGGGTCGGAGAAAACACCATATATTTT.

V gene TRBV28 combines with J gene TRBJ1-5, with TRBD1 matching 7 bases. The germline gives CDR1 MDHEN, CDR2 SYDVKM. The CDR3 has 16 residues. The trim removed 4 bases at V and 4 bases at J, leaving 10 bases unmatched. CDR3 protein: CASSSNRGTGNQPQHF. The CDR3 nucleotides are TGTGCCAGCAGTTCTAACAGGGGTACGGGGAATCAGCCCCAGCATTTT.

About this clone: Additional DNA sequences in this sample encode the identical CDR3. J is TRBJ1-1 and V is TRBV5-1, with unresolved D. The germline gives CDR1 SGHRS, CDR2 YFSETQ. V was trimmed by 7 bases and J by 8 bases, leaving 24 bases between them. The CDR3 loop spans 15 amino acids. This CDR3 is CASGGDISARIEAFF. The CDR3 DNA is TGCGCCAGCGGTGGTGATATCAGCGCCCGTATCGAAGCTTTCTTT. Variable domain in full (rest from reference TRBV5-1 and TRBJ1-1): KAGVTQTPRYLIKTRGQQVTLSCSPISGHRSVSWYQQTPGQGLQFLFEYFSETQRNKGNFPGRFSGRQFSNSRSEMNVSTLELGDSALYLCASGGDISARIEAFFGQGTRLTVV.

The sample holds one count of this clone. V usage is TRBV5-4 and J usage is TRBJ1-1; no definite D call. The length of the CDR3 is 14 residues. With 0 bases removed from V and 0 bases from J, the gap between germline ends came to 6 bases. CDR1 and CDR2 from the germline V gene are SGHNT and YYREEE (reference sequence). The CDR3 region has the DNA TGTGCCAGCAGCTTGGGATCGGTGAACACTGAAGCTTTCTTT. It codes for CASSLGSVNTEAFF.

CDR3 in amino acids: CASSLGALAGGPDTQYF. In DNA, the CDR3 is TGTGCCAGCAGCTTGGGGGCACTAGCGGGGGGTCCAGATACGCAGTATTTT. This chain connects TRBV5-4 to TRBJ2-3; 12 bases agree with TRBD2. The V gene end was trimmed by 0 bases and the J gene end by 4 bases; junction bases not matched to a gene: 6. Per the germline V gene, CDR1 is SGHNT and CDR2 is YYREEE (reference sequence). The CDR3 totals 17 residues.